A selection of T cell receptor beta chains follows, all from one sample in a study of a mutant IDH1 vaccine in newly diagnosed glioma. TCRdb keeps only in-frame clones here, not all; method: immunoSEQ multiplex PCR. The sample gives 45,000 or so clones, 80% to 85% of which show up once; around 4.5% is in the top ten. Their recognized antigens are unknown. The sequencing used PBMCs, collected from a glioma patient whose treatment included an IDH1 peptide vaccine. The receptors stem from a woman in her thirties or forties with glioma. Some clones in this sample may be carry-over from other donors' samples. Each CDR3 is given with its conserved first and last residue. A D gene is named only where the DNA matches it firmly. Expanded clones get a size class; other rows say once, few or many, or leave the size out.

J gene	V gene	D gene	CDR3 length	clone size	CDR3 DNA	CDR3 protein
TRBJ2-1	TRBV9	NA	9	NA	TGTGCCAGCGGAACTGAGCAGTTCTTC	CASGTEQFF
TRBJ1-1	TRBV4-3	NA	13	few	TGCGCCAGCAGCCAAGGGGAGGGGACTGAAGCTTTCTTT	CASSQGEGTEAFF
TRBJ1-1	TRBV25-1	NA	15	NA	TGTGCCAGCAGTGAATCGGGGGCTGTGAACACTGAAGCTTTCTTT	CASSESGAVNTEAFF
TRBJ2-2	TRBV7-2	NA	14	NA	TGTGCCAGCAGCTTGGGGGGGCGGGGCGGGGAGCTGTTTTTT	CASSLGGRGGELFF
TRBJ2-5	TRBV6-5	NA	16	NA	TGTGCCAGCAGTTACTGGGGGGCGGGGCCGGTAGAGACCCAGTACTTC	CASSYWGAGPVETQYF
TRBJ2-1	TRBV7-3	NA	17	NA	TGTGCCAGCAGCCCCCCCCCTCCAGCGGCGGGTTTAGGGGAGCAGTTCTTC	CASSPPPPAAGLGEQFF
TRBJ2-7	TRBV29-1	NA	13	NA	TGCAGCGTCGCTCGGGACATCGGCTACGAGCAGTACTTC	CSVARDIGYEQYF
TRBJ2-1	TRBV14	NA	17	NA	TGTGCCAGCAGCCCTCACCATACAAAAAGCTCCTACAATGAGCAGTTCTTC	CASSPHHTKSSYNEQFF
TRBJ2-6	TRBV9	NA	16	NA	TGTGCCAGCAGCGTAGGGGTGGGATCTGGGGCCAACGTCCTGACTTTC	CASSVGVGSGANVLTF
TRBJ2-1	TRBV21-1	NA	17	once	TGTGCCAGCAGCCGAACCAGGGGGGCGGGAGGTACAAATGAGCAGTTCTTC	CASSRTRGAGGTNEQFF
TRBJ2-5	TRBV5-6	NA	17	NA	TGTGCCAGCAGCGGATATATAGACAGGTCGTATGGAGAGACCCAGTACTTC	CASSGYIDRSYGETQYF
TRBJ1-2	TRBV15	NA	15	NA	TGTGCCACCAGCAGAGGACAAGGAGGGTACTATGGCTACACCTTC	CATSRGQGGYYGYTF
TRBJ2-7	TRBV18	NA	14	NA	TGTGCCAGCTCAACCGGGACAAGTACCTACGAGCAGTACTTC	CASSTGTSTYEQYF